A single sample gave rise to the 20 T cell receptor beta chains below, sequenced in a study of OX40 agonist ivuxolimab in advanced cancers. Profiling relied on immunoSEQ multiplex PCR, and the TCRdb table lists in-frame clones only, not all of them. The top ten clones hold 2% to 3% of a sample with some 75,000 clones, 85% to 90% of them seen once. The sample in question was CD4+ or CD8+ T cells sorted from blood, obtained in a trial of the OX40 agonist ivuxolimab. These receptors all stem from an adult with an advanced solid tumor such as melanoma, head and neck, liver or kidney cancer.

This clone was counted between two and nine times. This chain uses TRBV2 with TRBJ1-5; no reliable D call. The CDR3 extends over 13 amino acids. From germline, CDR1 is SNHLY and CDR2 FYNNEI. V dropped 4 bases and J dropped 5 bases, with 9 bases sitting between them. The CDR3 region has the DNA TGTGCCAGCAGTGGGCGGGGAGATCAGCCCCAGCATTTT. This translates into CASSGRGDQPQHF.

The V and J genes are TRBV5-1 and TRBJ2-1; TRBD2 aligns across 14 bases. This CDR3 is built from 19 residues. V lost 7 bases to trimming and J lost 0 bases; unmatched junction nucleotides: 12. Germline-derived CDR1 and CDR2 are SGHRS and YFSETQ. The CDR3 spells CASCNGTSGGLSSYNEQFF. The CDR3 nucleotides read TGCGCCAGCTGCAACGGGACTAGCGGGGGCCTCAGCTCCTACAATGAGCAGTTCTTC.

J is TRBJ1-2 and V is TRBV7-2; tentative D call: TRBD1 (6 bases). Trimming stripped 3 bases from V and 7 bases from J, with 15 bases between. The CDR3 sequence is 14 residues long. Germline lookup yields CDR1 SGHTA and CDR2 FQGNSA. The DNA for the CDR3 is TGTGCCAGCAGCTTGACAGGACCCGGGGGTGGCTACACCTTC. It specifies CASSLTGPGGGYTF.

This clone was seen ten or more times. This chain links TRBV28 with TRBJ1-2; D not certain. The CDR3 loop spans 13 amino acids. Trimming took 3 bases from V and 8 from J, leaving 13 bases between them. The germline gives CDR1 MDHEN, CDR2 SYDVKM. DNA for the CDR3: TGTGCCAGCAGTTTCGAGTTGGACCGGGGCTACACCTTC. Residues: CASSFELDRGYTF.

This clone turned up a few times. The chain recombines TRBV6-1 with TRBJ1-2; D call uncertain. This CDR3 is built from 17 residues. Germline CDR1 reads MNHNS; CDR2 reads SASEGT. The V gene lost 3 bases and the J gene lost 6 bases, with 23 bases spanning the gap. CDR3 region: CASSDGGFRLAVDGYTF. The CDR3 DNA sequence: TGTGCCAGCAGTGATGGAGGGTTCCGCTTAGCCGTAGATGGCTACACCTTC.

The chain uses TRBV9 and TRBJ2-1; D may be TRBD2 (5 bases). This CDR3 region has 17 residues. CDR1 is SGDLS, CDR2 YYNGEE, per germline. V lost 0 bases to trimming and J lost 0 bases, with 13 bases between them. The CDR3 region has the DNA TGTGCCAGCAGCGTAGATGGAGGTGCTAGCTCCTACAATGAGCAGTTCTTC. Its translation: CASSVDGGASSYNEQFF.

The chain joins TRBV9 to TRBJ1-1; a possible D gene is TRBD1 (5 bases). Germline CDR1 SGDLS, CDR2 YYNGEE. The V end was cut by 0 bases, the J end by 1 base, with 7 bases between. CDR3 length equals 14 residues. In DNA form, the CDR3 reads TGTGCCAGCAGCGTAGTTGGGGGGAACACTGAAGCTTTCTTT. Residues: CASSVVGGNTEAFF.

The V and J genes are TRBV19 and TRBJ1-2, with D hard to call. The germline gives CDR1 LNHDA, CDR2 SQIVND (reference sequence). There are 12 residues in the CDR3. The V end was cut by 6 bases, the J end by 8 bases, with 13 bases between. CDR3 in amino acids: CASSRKKGGYTF. The CDR3 bases are TGTGCCAGTAGCAGAAAAAAAGGGGGCTACACCTTC.

This rearrangement joins TRBV19 to TRBJ1-4; weak D call: TRBD1 (5 bases). V lost 3 bases and J lost 7, with 12 bases in between. The CDR3 contains 14 residues. CDR1 and CDR2 from the germline V gene are LNHDA and SQIVND (reference sequence). The chain's CDR3 is CASSIDSGSEKLFF. CDR3 DNA: TGTGCCAGTAGTATCGACAGCGGGAGTGAAAAACTGTTTTTT.

The V and J genes are TRBV9 and TRBJ1-1, with 11 bases identical to TRBD1. J gave up 0 bases and V 3 bases, and 1 base lay outside the gene matches. CDR3 length: 15 amino acids. Germline V lookup: CDR1 SGDLS, CDR2 YYNGEE. The chain's CDR3 is CASSAGQGVNTEAFF. Written as DNA, the CDR3 is TGTGCCAGCAGCGCGGGACAGGGGGTGAACACTGAAGCTTTCTTT.

The J gene is TRBJ1-2, the V gene TRBV5-6; unclear D gene. The ends were cut back, 2 bases at V and 2 bases at J, with 7 bases in the middle. The CDR3 is made up of 13 amino acids. Looked up from germline, CDR1 is SGHDT and CDR2 is YYEEEE. The chain's CDR3 is CASSFKDNYGYTF. As DNA, the CDR3 is TGTGCCAGCAGCTTTAAAGACAACTATGGCTACACCTTC. Full variable domain (rest looked up from reference TRBV5-6 and TRBJ1-2): DAGVTQSPTHLIKTRGQQVTLRCSPKSGHDTVSWYQQALGQGPQFIFQYYEEEERQRGNFPDRFSGHQFPNYSSELNVNALLLGDSALYLCASSFKDNYGYTFGSGTRLTVV.

V is TRBV23-1 and J is TRBJ1-1; D unclear. TRBV23-1 is identified as an open reading frame with a role that is uncertain. The CDR3 is 14 amino acids. The V end was cut by 2 bases, the J end by 0 bases, with 7 bases between. The CDR3 sequence is CASSQGNMNTEAFF. The CDR3 nucleotides read TGCGCCAGCAGTCAAGGCAACATGAACACTGAAGCTTTCTTT.

The CDR3 spells CSVGLNGYTF. CDR3 nucleotides: TGCAGCGTTGGGTTGAACGGCTACACCTTC. The rearrangement joins TRBV29-1 to TRBJ1-2; D is unclear. The CDR3 has 10 residues. CDR1 is SQVTM, CDR2 ANQGSEA, per germline. V lost 4 bases and J lost 8, with 8 bases in between.

In its sample, this clone was seen a few times. The chain uses TRBV29-1 and TRBJ1-1; D gene uncertain. Trimming cost V 3 bases and J 7 bases, with 6 bases left between them. CDR1 is SQVTM and CDR2 is ANQGSEA in the germline V gene. The CDR3 contains 10 residues. The chain's CDR3 is CSVDTDEAFF. CDR3 coding DNA: TGCAGCGTTGATACTGATGAAGCTTTCTTT.

The CDR3 region is CAWSSPRQGTYDDTQYF. CDR3 coding DNA: TGTGCCTGGAGTTCCCCTCGACAAGGAACCTATGACGATACGCAGTATTTT. This sequence joins TRBV30 and TRBJ2-3; D gene unclear. The CDR3 sequence is 17 residues long. The germline V and J ends were trimmed by 2 bases and 6 bases, with 24 bases remaining between them. The germline gives CDR1 GTSNPN, CDR2 SVGIG (reference sequence). The whole variable domain, filled in from reference TRBV30 and TRBJ2-3, reads SQTIHQWPATLVQPVGSPLSLECTVEGTSNPNLYWYRQAAGRGLQLLFYSVGIGQISSEVPQNLSASRPQDRQFILSSKKLLLSDSGFYLCAWSSPRQGTYDDTQYFGPGTRLTVL.

The chain uses TRBV27 and TRBJ1-2, with D possibly TRBD1 on 6 matching bases. The CDR3 spans 18 residues. Trimming stripped 3 bases from V and 2 bases from J, with 22 bases between. The V gene's germline CDR1 is MNHEY and CDR2 SMNVEV (reference sequence). CDR3 nucleotide sequence: TGTGCCAGCAGTTTCATCCAGGGGTCGGGGCCGGTGAACTATGGCTACACCTTC. Its translation: CASSFIQGSGPVNYGYTF.

This clone has only a few counts. The J gene is TRBJ1-4, the V gene TRBV6-1; unclear D gene. In germline, CDR1 is MNHNS, CDR2 SASEGT. V gave up 0 bases and J gave up 0 bases, with 5 bases separating them. This CDR3 is built from 15 residues. The CDR3 DNA follows: TGTGCCAGCAGTGAAGCGTGGACAACTAATGAAAAACTGTTTTTT. As protein: CASSEAWTTNEKLFF.

This clone has only one observation. This chain connects TRBV7-9 to TRBJ2-3; TRBD1 aligns across 9 bases. V lost 5 bases to trimming and J lost 6 bases; unmatched junction nucleotides: 9. Germline V CDR1 and CDR2: SEHNR, FQNEAQ (reference sequence). This CDR3 contains 15 residues. The CDR3 bases are TGTGCCAGCAGCCCCACGGGACAGGGTAGGGATACGCAGTATTTT. Its translation is CASSPTGQGRDTQYF.

The rearrangement joins TRBV4-3 to TRBJ1-4; D uncertain. Trimming removed 3 bases at V and 3 bases at J, with 11 bases between. Germline V gives CDR1 LGHNA, CDR2 YSLEER. This CDR3 contains 15 residues. The CDR3 loop reads CASSQGVGANEKLFF. The CDR3 region has the DNA TGCGCCAGCAGCCAGGGAGTGGGAGCTAATGAAAAACTGTTTTTT.

The gene calls are TRBV6-6 and TRBJ1-1; D might be TRBD1 (6 bases). The CDR3 is made up of 13 amino acids. V lost 5 bases and J 3 bases, leaving 10 bases between the germline ends. Per the germline V gene, CDR1 is MNHNY and CDR2 is SVGAGI (reference sequence). In DNA form, the CDR3 reads TGTGCCAGCAGTAGAGCAGGGGACACTGAAGCTTTCTTT. It codes for CASSRAGDTEAFF.